A selection of T cell receptor beta chains follows, all from one sample in a study of blood T cell repertoires in COVID-19. The assay was immunoSEQ multiplex PCR, and TCRdb's table has in-frame clones only and misses some. The data contain around 50,000 clones, 80% to 90% of them seen just once; the ten biggest clones take up about 3%. Sequenced input: peripheral blood. The receptors derive from a human donor in a cohort sampled during active COVID-19. CDR3s include the opening cysteine and the closing phenylalanine or tryptophan. Each record gives: clone size, V gene, J gene, D gene, CDR3 DNA, CDR3 protein. The D gene is left open where the match is weak. Not every row has a clone size; where given, it reads once, few, many or a size class.

.	TRBV5-6	TRBJ2-5	TRBD2	TGTGCCAGCAGCTTGTATAGCGGGGGAGAGACCCAGTACTTC	CASSLYSGGETQYF
.	TRBV4-2	TRBJ2-3	.	TGTGCCAGCAGCGGGCGGGGTTCGGATACGCAGTATTTT	CASSGRGSDTQYF
.	TRBV6-1	TRBJ2-2	TRBD2	TGTGCCAGCAGTGGACTAGCGGGGGGGCCGGGCACCGGGGAGCTGTTTTTT	CASSGLAGGPGTGELFF
few	TRBV5-4	TRBJ1-6	TRBD1	TGTGCCAGCACCACTTCAGGGGGCGCGAATAATTCACCCCTCCACTTT	CASTTSGGANNSPLHF
.	TRBV5-1	TRBJ2-3	TRBD1	TGCGCCAGCACGTTCAACCCGCGGACAGGGGCCATACCTAGCACAGATACGCAGTATTTT	CASTFNPRTGAIPSTDTQYF
.	TRBV6-1	TRBJ2-1	.	TGTGCCAGCAGTGAAAGTTGGGTAGGGGGTCCCTACAATGAGCAGTTCTTC	CASSESWVGGPYNEQFF
.	TRBV5-1	TRBJ1-1	TRBD1	TGCGCCAGCAGCAGGTGGACAGGGGGCGCTGGCACTGAAGCTTTCTTT	CASSRWTGGAGTEAFF
.	TRBV3-1/TRBV3-2	TRBJ2-2	TRBD2	TGTGCCAGCAGCCCTCGACCTGATCGGGGACTAGCGGGGGTAACCGGGGAGCTGTTTTTT	CASSPRPDRGLAGVTGELFF
.	TRBV6-2/TRBV6-3	TRBJ2-4	.	TGTGCCAGCAGTTACTCCTTCAGCGCGCCCGAGCCCCTAGCCAAAAACATTCAGTACTTC	CASSYSFSAPEPLAKNIQYF
.	TRBV6-5	TRBJ1-1	TRBD1	TGTGCCAGCAGTTACTCCGGGACAGGGGCTGAAGCTTTCTTT	CASSYSGTGAEAFF
.	TRBV7-2	TRBJ2-7	TRBD1	TGTGCCAGCAGCTTACGGACAGGAGGAGTCTACGAGCAGTACTTC	CASSLRTGGVYEQYF
once	TRBV19	TRBJ2-7	.	TGTGCCAGTAGTATAGATCAGGGGTGGTATAGAACCTACGAGCAGTACTTC	CASSIDQGWYRTYEQYF
.	TRBV2	TRBJ2-2	TRBD1	TGTGCCAGCAGGTTACAGGGGGACACCGGGGAGCTGTTTTTT	CASRLQGDTGELFF
.	TRBV29-1	TRBJ2-1	.	TGCAGCGCCGAATTGCGTGAGCAGTTCTTC	CSAELREQFF
few	TRBV5-1	TRBJ2-1	TRBD1	TGCGCCAGCAGCTCCCGGGACAGTAGGAATGAGCAGTTCTTC	CASSSRDSRNEQFF
.	TRBV29-1	TRBJ1-5	.	TGCAGCGTTGAAACGGATCAGCCCCAGCATTTT	CSVETDQPQHF
once	TRBV18	TRBJ2-2	.	TGTGCCAGCTCACCGGAGGGGACGGGGGAGCTGTTTTTT	CASSPEGTGELFF
.	TRBV6-6	TRBJ2-6	TRBD2	TGTGCCAGCAGTCCAACCGGACTAGCGGGAGGTGGGGCCAACGTCCTGACTTTC	CASSPTGLAGGGANVLTF
.	TRBV6-2/TRBV6-3	TRBJ2-3	.	TGTGCCAGCAGCCAACAGGAGTGGGGCACAGATACGCAGTATTTT	CASSQQEWGTDTQYF
.	TRBV18	TRBJ1-4	.	TGTGCCAGCTCACCCCGGGCACAGGTGGAAAAACTGTTTTTT	CASSPRAQVEKLFF
.	TRBV6-2/TRBV6-3	TRBJ1-6	.	TGTGCCAGCAGTCCAGGAACTTCATTGGCCCTCCACTTT	CASSPGTSLALHF
.	TRBV4-2	TRBJ2-1	TRBD2	TGTGCCAGCAGCCCGGGACTAGCGAACAATGAGCAGTTCTTC	CASSPGLANNEQFF
.	TRBV24-1	TRBJ2-1	.	TGTGCCACCAGTGATTTGACTAGCGAGCAGTTCTTC	CATSDLTSEQFF
.	TRBV6-5	TRBJ1-4	.	TGTGCCAGCCACGGGGGGGCAGATGAAAAACTGTTTTTT	CASHGGADEKLFF
.	TRBV4-2	TRBJ2-1	TRBD1	TGTGCCAGCAGCCAAGATCTGGACAGGGGAGAAGCGATCTACAATGAGCAGTTCTTC	CASSQDLDRGEAIYNEQFF
once	TRBV5-4	TRBJ2-7	.	TGTGCCAGCAGCTTCGGCGGGATAAATAGGTACGAGCAGTACTTC	CASSFGGINRYEQYF
.	TRBV28	TRBJ1-2	.	TGTGCCAGCAGTTACGCGGGGGAGGCTCAAGGCTACACCTTC	CASSYAGEAQGYTF
.	TRBV12-5	TRBJ2-7	.	TGTGCTAGTGGTTTGCTAGGCATTGAGCAGTACTTC	CASGLLGIEQYF
.	TRBV18	TRBJ1-4	.	TGTGCCAGCTCCTACGATTGGAATGAAAAACTGTTTTTT	CASSYDWNEKLFF
.	TRBV29-1	TRBJ1-1	.	TGCAGTGCCGGGCAGGGCACGGGCCTTTCGGGCACTGAAGCTTTCTTT	CSAGQGTGLSGTEAFF
.	TRBV11-3	TRBJ1-2	.	TGTGCCAGCAGCTTATTCGACGGCCGGGGGTACACCTTC	CASSLFDGRGYTF
.	TRBV11-3	TRBJ2-7	.	TGTGCCAGCAGCGCCGGGGTCCTCTACGAGCAGTACTTC	CASSAGVLYEQYF
.	TRBV6-5	TRBJ2-5	TRBD2	TGTGCCAGCAGTCCTCTAGCGGGCGAAGAGACCCAGTACTTC	CASSPLAGEETQYF
.	TRBV5-5	TRBJ2-2	TRBD1	TGTGCCCCAAGCAGGGGGCGAAACACCGGGGAGCTGTTTTTT	CAPSRGRNTGELFF
.	TRBV4-1	TRBJ2-2	.	TGCGCCAGCAGCCAAGATGAAGGGAGTTCCCCCGGGGAGCTGTTTTTT	CASSQDEGSSPGELFF
.	TRBV30	TRBJ1-1	.	TGTGCCTGGAGTGTACGGGGGGGGACTGAAGCTTTCTTT	CAWSVRGGTEAFF
.	TRBV28	TRBJ1-3	.	TGTGCCAGCTCGACCCCGAGGGACACCATATATTTT	CASSTPRDTIYF
.	TRBV7-9	TRBJ1-3	.	TGTGCACTAGGAGGAGGTCCCTCTGGAAACACCATATATTTT	CALGGGPSGNTIYF
.	TRBV15	TRBJ2-1	.	TGTGCCACCAGCAGAGGTGGTAGCAGACCCTACAATGAGCAGTTCTTC	CATSRGGSRPYNEQFF
.	TRBV18	TRBJ1-1	.	TGTGCCAGCTCACCGGGGGGGCAGGTTAACACTGAAGCTTTCTTT	CASSPGGQVNTEAFF
.	TRBV27	TRBJ2-7	TRBD1	TGTGCCAGCAGGAAAGGGACAGTTTACGAGCAGTACTTC	CASRKGTVYEQYF